The clone carrying this T cell receptor (beta chain) was observed a handful of times. As originally analysed: Estimates of nucleated cell counts were drawn from the amplification of reference gene primers. Using immunoSEQ multiplex PCR, the repertoire was profiled, and TCRdb retains in-frame clones only, with some absent. The D gene and trimming were derived from the DNA, and the V and J assignments and clone size from that table. This table holds 150,000 or so clones, 70% to 90% found once. The CDR3 has 14 amino acids. V lost 5 bases, J lost 3 bases, and 3 bases stayed unmatched. Germline V gives CDR1 SEHNR, CDR2 FQNEAQ (reference sequence). This specimen belongs to a study of blood T cell repertoires in COVID-19. Study details: Some COVID-19 samples were acute and others convalescent; all came from the United States, Italy and Spain. T cells, B-cell-depleted T cells, or PBMCs supplied cDNA or gDNA.

It was during active infection that Seattle patients were enrolled and then longitudinally followed. Material: peripheral blood. V and J are TRBV7-9 and TRBJ1-2, with TRBD1 matching over 10 bases. The sequence came from a man aged 60 to 75 with COVID-19, enrolled during active disease. The CDR3 coding sequence is TGTGCCAGCAGCGGACAGGGGGAAGACTATGGCTACACCTTC. Translation: CASSGQGEDYGYTF.